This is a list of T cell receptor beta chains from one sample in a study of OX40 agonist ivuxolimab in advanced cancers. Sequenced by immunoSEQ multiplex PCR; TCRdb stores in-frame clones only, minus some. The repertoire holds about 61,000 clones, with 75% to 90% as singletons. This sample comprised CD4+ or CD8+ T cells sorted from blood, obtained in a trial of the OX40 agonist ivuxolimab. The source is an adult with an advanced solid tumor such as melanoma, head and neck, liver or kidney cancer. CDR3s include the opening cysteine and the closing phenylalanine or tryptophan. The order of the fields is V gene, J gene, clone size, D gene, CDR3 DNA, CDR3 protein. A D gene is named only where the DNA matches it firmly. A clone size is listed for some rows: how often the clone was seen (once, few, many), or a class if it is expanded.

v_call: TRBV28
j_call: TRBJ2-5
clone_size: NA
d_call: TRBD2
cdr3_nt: TGTGCCAGCAGTTCCCCCGGGGGGGAAGAGACCCAGTACTTC
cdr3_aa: CASSSPGGEETQYF

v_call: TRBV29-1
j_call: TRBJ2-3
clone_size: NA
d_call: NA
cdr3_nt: TGCAGCGTGGGGTTAGGGGGGACAGATACGCAGTATTTT
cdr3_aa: CSVGLGGTDTQYF

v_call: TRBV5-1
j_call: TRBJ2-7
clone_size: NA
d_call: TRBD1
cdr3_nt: TGCGCCAGCAGCAAGGACGGGACAGGGGCGTACGAGCAGTACTTC
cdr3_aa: CASSKDGTGAYEQYF

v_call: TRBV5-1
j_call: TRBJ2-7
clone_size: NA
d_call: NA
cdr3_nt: TGCGCCAGCAGACTGGACGCCTACGAGCAGTACTTC
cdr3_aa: CASRLDAYEQYF

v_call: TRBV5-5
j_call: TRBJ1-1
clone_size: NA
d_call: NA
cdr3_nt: TGTGCCAGCAGCTTCCATGTGAACACTGAAGCTTTCTTT
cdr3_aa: CASSFHVNTEAFF

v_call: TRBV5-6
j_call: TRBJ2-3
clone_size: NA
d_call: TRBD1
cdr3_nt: TGTGCCAGCAGCTTGATACAGGGGGCGCGTACAGATACGCAGTATTTT
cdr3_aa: CASSLIQGARTDTQYF

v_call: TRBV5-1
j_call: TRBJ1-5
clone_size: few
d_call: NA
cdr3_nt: TGCGCCAGCTCGGGGGGGGCGGATCAGCCCCAGCATTTT
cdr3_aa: CASSGGADQPQHF

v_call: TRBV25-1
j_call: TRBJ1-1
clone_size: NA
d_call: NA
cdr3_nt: TGTGCCAGCAGCAAAATGAACACTGAAGCTTTCTTT
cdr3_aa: CASSKMNTEAFF

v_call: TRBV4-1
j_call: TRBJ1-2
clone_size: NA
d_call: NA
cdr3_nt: TGCGCCAGCAGCCAAGAGGAGAACCCTAGGTCTTACGGCTACACCTTC
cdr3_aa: CASSQEENPRSYGYTF

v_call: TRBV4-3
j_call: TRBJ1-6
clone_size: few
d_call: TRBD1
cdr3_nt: TGCGCCAGCAGCCAAGCGGACAGGGGGCGAGCACCCCTCCACTTT
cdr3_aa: CASSQADRGRAPLHF

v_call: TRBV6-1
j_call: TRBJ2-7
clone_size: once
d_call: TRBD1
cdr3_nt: TGTGCCAGCCTGGACAGGGGTTTCACCTACGAGCAGTACTTC
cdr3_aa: CASLDRGFTYEQYF

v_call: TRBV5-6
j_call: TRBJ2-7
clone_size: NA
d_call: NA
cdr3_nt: TGTGCCAGCAGCTTGCAGGGGAGGTCCTACGAGCAGTACTTC
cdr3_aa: CASSLQGRSYEQYF

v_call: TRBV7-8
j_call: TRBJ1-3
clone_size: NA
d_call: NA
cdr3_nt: TGTGCCAGCAGCTTAGTTCCGGCACGAGGAAACACCATATATTTT
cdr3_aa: CASSLVPARGNTIYF

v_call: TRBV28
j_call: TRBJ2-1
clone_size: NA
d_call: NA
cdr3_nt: TGTGCCAGCAGATTGATTAGTGAGCAGTTCTTC
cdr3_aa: CASRLISEQFF

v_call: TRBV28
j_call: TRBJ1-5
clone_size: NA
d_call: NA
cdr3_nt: TGTGCCAGCAGTGGGACGGTTAGCAATCAGCCCCAGCATTTT
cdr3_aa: CASSGTVSNQPQHF

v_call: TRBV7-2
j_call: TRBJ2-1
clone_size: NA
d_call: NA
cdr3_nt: TGTGCCAGCAGCTTAGGCAGCGGCAATGAGCAGTTCTTC
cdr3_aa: CASSLGSGNEQFF

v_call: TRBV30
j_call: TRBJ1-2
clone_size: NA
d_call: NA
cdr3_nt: TGTGCCTGGAGCGAGTTTCATGGCTACACCTTC
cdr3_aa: CAWSEFHGYTF

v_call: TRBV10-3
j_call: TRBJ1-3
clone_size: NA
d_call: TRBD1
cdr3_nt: TGTGCCATCAGAACTACGGGACAGGGAAGAGTGACTGGAAACACCATATATTTT
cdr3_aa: CAIRTTGQGRVTGNTIYF

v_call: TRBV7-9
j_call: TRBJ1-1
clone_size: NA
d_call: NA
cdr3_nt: TGTGCCAGCAGCCTACAGGGCCTGATGATTGAAGCTTTCTTT
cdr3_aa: CASSLQGLMIEAFF

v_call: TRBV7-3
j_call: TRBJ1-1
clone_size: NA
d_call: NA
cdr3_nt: TGTGCCAGCGGTCGAGCAGGGAACACTGAAGCTTTCTTT
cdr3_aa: CASGRAGNTEAFF

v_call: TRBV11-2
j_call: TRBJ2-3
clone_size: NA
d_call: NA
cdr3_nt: TGTGCCAGCAGCTCCCGCTCCGGGGTGGCAGATACGCAGTATTTT
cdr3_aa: CASSSRSGVADTQYF

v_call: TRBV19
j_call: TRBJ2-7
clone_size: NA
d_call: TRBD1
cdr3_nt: TGTGCCAGTAGTTTACCGGGACAGGGAACATACGAGCAGTACTTC
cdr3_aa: CASSLPGQGTYEQYF

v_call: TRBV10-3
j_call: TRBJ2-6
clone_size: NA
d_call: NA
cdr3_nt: TGTGCCATCAGTGATGCCCAGGGGAACTCTGGGGCCAACGTCCTGACTTTC
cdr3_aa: CAISDAQGNSGANVLTF

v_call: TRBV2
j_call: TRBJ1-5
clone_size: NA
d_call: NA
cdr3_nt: TGTGCCAGCAGATTCACTTTGGGGCAGCCCCAGCATTTT
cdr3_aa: CASRFTLGQPQHF

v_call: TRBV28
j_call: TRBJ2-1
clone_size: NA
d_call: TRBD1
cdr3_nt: TGTGCCAGCCTTCCCGGGACAGGGGACTACAATGAGCAGTTCTTC
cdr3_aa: CASLPGTGDYNEQFF

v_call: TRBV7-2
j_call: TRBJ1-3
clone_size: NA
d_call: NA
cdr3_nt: TGTGCCAGCAGCCCCCTTCGAAACACCATATATTTT
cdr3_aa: CASSPLRNTIYF

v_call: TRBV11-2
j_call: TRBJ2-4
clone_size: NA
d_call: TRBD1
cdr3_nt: TGTGCCAGCAGCGTTGACAGGGGAAACATTCAGTACTTC
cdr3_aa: CASSVDRGNIQYF

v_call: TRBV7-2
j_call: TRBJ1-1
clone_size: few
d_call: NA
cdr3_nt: TGTGCCAGCGCACAGGGTCTGGACACTGAAGCTTTCTTT
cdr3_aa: CASAQGLDTEAFF

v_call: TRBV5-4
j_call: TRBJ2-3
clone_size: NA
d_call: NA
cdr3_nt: TGTGCCAGCAGCTTGGCCGGGGCCGGCACAGATACGCAGTATTTT
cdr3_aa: CASSLAGAGTDTQYF

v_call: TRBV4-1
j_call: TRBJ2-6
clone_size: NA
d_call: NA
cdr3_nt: TGCGCCAGCAGCCAAGCCTGGGCCAACGTCCTGACTTTC
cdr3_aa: CASSQAWANVLTF

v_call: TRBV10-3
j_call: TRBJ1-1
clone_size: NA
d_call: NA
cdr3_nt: TGTGCCATCCGTCGCAGGGAGGACACTGAAGCTTTCTTT
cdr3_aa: CAIRRREDTEAFF

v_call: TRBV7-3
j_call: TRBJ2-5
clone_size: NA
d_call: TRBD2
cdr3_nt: TGTGCCAGCAGCCTTAACGGGTTGACTAGCGGGGCAGAGACCCAGTACTTC
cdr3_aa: CASSLNGLTSGAETQYF

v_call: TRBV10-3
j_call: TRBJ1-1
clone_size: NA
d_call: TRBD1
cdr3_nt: TGTGCCATCAGGAAGGGACAGGGGATGAACACTGAAGCTTTCTTT
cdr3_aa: CAIRKGQGMNTEAFF

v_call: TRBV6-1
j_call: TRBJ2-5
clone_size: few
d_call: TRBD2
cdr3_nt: TGTGCCAGCAGTGCTAGACTAGCGGGCCAAGAGACCCAGTACTTC
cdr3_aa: CASSARLAGQETQYF

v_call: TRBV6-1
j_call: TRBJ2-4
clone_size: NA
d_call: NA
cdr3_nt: TGTGCCAGCAGTAAAGCACAAAACATTCAGTACTTC
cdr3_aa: CASSKAQNIQYF

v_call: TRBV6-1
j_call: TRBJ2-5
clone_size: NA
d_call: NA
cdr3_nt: TGTGCCAGCAGCTGGCAGCAGGAGACCCAGTACTTC
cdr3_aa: CASSWQQETQYF

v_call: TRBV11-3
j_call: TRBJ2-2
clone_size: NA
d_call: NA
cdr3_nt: TGTGCCAGCAGCTCCTTCCCGAACACCGGGGAGCTGTTTTTT
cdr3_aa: CASSSFPNTGELFF